A selection of T cell receptor beta chains follows, all from one sample in a study of identical twins. TCRdb recomputed calls from the 5' RACE reads with MiXCR, one row per CDR3 protein. This sample has 250,000 or so distinct CDR3 sequences, with approximately 8.6% found just once. These same data were also listed under a study on yellow fever vaccine responses in identical twins.

Sequenced material: CD8+ T cells sorted from blood. These receptors all stem from a young woman in good health. CDR3s include the opening cysteine and the closing phenylalanine or tryptophan. A D gene is named only where the DNA matches it firmly. Clone size is stated in some rows and not others, as once, few, many or a class when expanded.

.	TRBV20-1	.	TRBJ1-1	CSAYYLGGAFF	TGCAGTGCTTACTACTTGGGAGGAGCTTTCTTT
TRBD2	TRBV29-1	.	TRBJ2-3	CSFRGVLAGGGQYF	TGCAGCTTCAGGGGAGTACTAGCGGGGGGGGGGCAGTATTTT
TRBD2	TRBV25-1	.	TRBJ2-1	CASGEPGTSKNEQFF	TGTGCCAGCGGGGAACCCGGGACTAGCAAGAATGAGCAGTTCTTC
.	TRBV10-3	many	TRBJ2-1	CAISDPVSGSSYNEQFF	TGTGCCATCAGTGACCCAGTAAGCGGGTCCTCCTACAATGAGCAGTTCTTC
TRBD1	TRBV7-6	few	TRBJ2-7	CASSHSEGGTGNSYEQYF	TGTGCCAGCAGCCACTCGGAAGGCGGGACAGGGAATTCCTACGAGCAGTACTTC
.	TRBV5-6	many	TRBJ2-7	CASSKSRDTYEQYF	TGTGCCAGCAGCAAAAGCCGGGACACCTACGAGCAGTACTTC
TRBD1	TRBV14	.	TRBJ2-7	CASSLGTGGAYEQYF	TGTGCCAGCAGTCTGGGGACAGGGGGGGCCTACGAGCAGTACTTC
TRBD2	TRBV4-2	many	TRBJ2-7	CASSARLAGGHEQYF	TGTGCCAGCAGCGCTCGACTAGCGGGAGGTCACGAGCAGTACTTC
.	TRBV6-1	few	TRBJ1-2	CASRPRPKNYGYTF	TGTGCCAGCAGACCCAGACCAAAGAACTATGGCTACACCTTC
TRBD1	TRBV27	.	TRBJ1-2	CASSLSQGNGYTF	TGTGCCAGCAGTTTATCACAGGGGAATGGCTACACCTTC
.	TRBV4-1	many	TRBJ1-1	CASSQRLGNTEAFF	TGCGCCAGCAGCCAAAGACTAGGGAACACTGAAGCTTTCTTT
.	TRBV29-1	.	TRBJ1-1	CSVGLNTEAFF	TGCAGCGTTGGATTGAACACTGAAGCTTTCTTT
.	TRBV28	few	TRBJ2-1	CASSWGALNYNEQFF	TGTGCCAGCAGTTGGGGAGCCCTGAACTACAATGAGCAGTTCTTC
.	TRBV7-2	many	TRBJ2-7	CASSTASAYEQYF	TGTGCCAGCAGCACTGCATCGGCCTACGAGCAGTACTTC
TRBD2	TRBV7-8	few	TRBJ2-5	CASSWGGETQYF	TGTGCCAGCAGCTGGGGGGGGGAGACCCAGTACTTC
.	TRBV4-1	many	TRBJ1-5	CASSLNALDQPQHF	TGCGCCAGCAGCCTGAATGCTCTCGATCAGCCCCAGCATTTT
TRBD2	TRBV7-8	many	TRBJ2-7	CASRRGDPGYEQYF	TGTGCCAGCCGCCGGGGGGACCCTGGGTACGAGCAGTACTTC
.	TRBV29-1	.	TRBJ2-1	CSAAPGHNPYNEQFF	TGCAGCGCCGCCCCGGGACACAACCCATACAATGAGCAGTTCTTC
.	TRBV5-6	many	TRBJ2-3	CASSLVVREVPDTQYF	TGTGCCAGCAGCTTGGTCGTCAGGGAGGTGCCAGATACGCAGTATTTT
TRBD1	TRBV13	.	TRBJ2-7	CASSRRDRGRAYEQYF	TGTGCCAGCAGCCGGAGGGACAGGGGGCGAGCCTACGAGCAGTACTTC
.	TRBV20-1	.	TRBJ2-7	CSARDYEGGLYEQYF	TGCAGTGCTAGAGATTACGAGGGAGGACTGTACGAGCAGTACTTC
.	TRBV6-1	few	TRBJ1-3	CASKGGSSGNTIYF	TGTGCCAGCAAGGGGGGAAGCTCTGGAAACACCATATATTTT
.	TRBV5-6	.	TRBJ2-3	CASSLIRAGSTDTQYF	TGTGCCAGCAGCTTGATCCGGGCAGGGAGCACAGATACGCAGTATTTT
.	TRBV3-1	.	TRBJ2-2	CASSQGTTGELFF	TGTGCCAGCAGCCAGGGGACTACCGGGGAGCTGTTTTTT
TRBD1	TRBV5-1	.	TRBJ2-7	CASSTWTGLGYEQYF	TGCGCCAGCAGCACCTGGACAGGGTTGGGCTACGAGCAGTACTTC
.	TRBV10-3	.	TRBJ2-3	CAISGEGGTDTQYF	TGTGCCATCAGTGGTGAGGGAGGCACAGATACGCAGTATTTT
.	TRBV21-1	.	TRBJ2-3	CASSKGTSGSTDTQYF	TGTGCCAGCAGCAAAGGGACTAGCGGGAGCACAGATACGCAGTATTTT
TRBD2	TRBV5-1	few	TRBJ2-7	CASSLGLAGGSSYEQYF	TGCGCCAGCAGCTTGGGACTAGCGGGGGGCAGCTCCTACGAGCAGTACTTC
.	TRBV21-1	.	TRBJ2-7	CASRNPGQGAEQYF	TGTGCCAGCAGGAATCCGGGACAGGGGGCCGAGCAGTACTTC
TRBD2	TRBV15	many	TRBJ2-1	CATSGQRELSYNEQFF	TGTGCCACCAGCGGCCAGCGGGAGTTGTCCTACAATGAGCAGTTCTTC
.	TRBV20-1	.	TRBJ2-1	CSARDPGPASSYNEQFF	TGCAGTGCTAGAGATCCTGGACCCGCAAGCTCCTACAATGAGCAGTTCTTC
.	TRBV30	few	TRBJ2-7	CAWSSSSYEQYF	TGTGCCTGGAGTTCGTCATCCTACGAGCAGTACTTC
.	TRBV7-2	.	TRBJ1-3	CASSQIQGTRRGNTIYF	TGTGCCAGCAGCCAAATTCAGGGGACTAGGAGGGGAAACACCATATATTTT
.	TRBV7-8	many	TRBJ2-1	CASSLVGYNEQFF	TGTGCCAGCAGCTTAGTTGGGTACAATGAGCAGTTCTTC
.	TRBV7-2	.	TRBJ2-3	CASSLVQGGFSTDTQYF	TGTGCCAGCAGCCTCGTCCAGGGGGGGTTTAGCACAGATACGCAGTATTTT
.	TRBV24-1	many	TRBJ1-5	CATSDWGNNQPQHF	TGTGCCACCAGTGATTGGGGCAACAATCAGCCCCAGCATTTT